This T cell receptor (beta chain) originates from a study of blood T cells in healthy people across ages. Sample-barcoded 5' priming and a J-beta primer mix drove a second PCR of about 6 to 12 cycles. Each cDNA molecule carried a tag from a template-switch adaptor that contained 12 random nucleotides. In TCRdb, the 5' RACE reads were re-called with MiXCR into one record per CDR3 protein. This sample has fewer than 800,000 distinct CDR3 sequences, with more than 40% found just once. The germline CDR1 and CDR2 sequences are SGHTA and FQGNSA. V was trimmed by 4 bases and J by 3 bases, leaving 15 bases between them. The CDR3 runs 15 residues.

The sequence was collected from a woman aged 60 to 75 in good health. V gene TRBV7-2 combines with J gene TRBJ1-2; the D gene is possibly TRBD1 (6 bases). The specimen sequenced was blood. As DNA, the CDR3 is TGTGCCAGCAGCTCCTCGACAGGCCCCTACTATGGCTACACCTTC. This gives the protein CASSSSTGPYYGYTF.